The rows below give T cell receptor beta chains drawn from one sample of a study of blood T cell repertoires in COVID-19. Generated by immunoSEQ multiplex PCR, the TCRdb table keeps only in-frame clones and is missing some. The data contain about 120,000 clones, around 74% of them singletons. The specimen sequenced was peripheral blood. These receptors were taken from a man in his sixties with acute or convalescent COVID-19. Each CDR3 is given with its conserved first and last residue. A D gene is named only where the DNA matches it firmly. Clone sizes are given selectively: once, few, many, or a class where the clone is expanded.

TRBJ1-5	-	TRBV10-3	-	CAIRQGNQPQHF	TGTGCCATCCGGCAGGGAAACCAGCCCCAGCATTTT
TRBJ2-7	-	TRBV2	TRBD2	CASSRLAGAYEQYF	TGTGCCAGCAGTAGACTAGCGGGGGCCTACGAGCAGTACTTC
TRBJ1-2	-	TRBV21-1	-	CASSRTGPTNYGYTF	TGTGCCAGCAGCCGGACAGGGCCTACTAACTATGGCTACACCTTC
TRBJ2-1	-	TRBV15	TRBD2	CATSSPGLGYNEQFF	TGTGCCACCAGCAGCCCGGGACTAGGGTACAATGAGCAGTTCTTC
TRBJ1-2	-	TRBV29-1	-	CSVESGRGRVIVGYTF	TGCAGCGTGGAGAGCGGCAGGGGCCGGGTTATTGTGGGCTACACCTTC
TRBJ2-3	-	TRBV3-1/TRBV3-2	-	CASSQRGPSTDTQYF	TGTGCCAGCAGCCAACGTGGGCCGAGCACAGATACGCAGTATTTT
TRBJ2-6	-	TRBV28	-	CASATGSSGANVLTF	TGTGCCAGCGCCACAGGGTCCTCTGGGGCCAACGTCCTGACTTTC
TRBJ2-7	-	TRBV4-2	TRBD2	CASSEGLAGGTQSYEQYF	TGTGCCAGCAGCGAGGGACTAGCGGGGGGGACTCAGTCCTACGAGCAGTACTTC
TRBJ1-5	once	TRBV5-1	-	CASSLEGGVQPQHF	TGCGCCAGCAGCTTGGAAGGCGGTGTTCAGCCCCAGCATTTT
TRBJ1-1	-	TRBV29-1	-	CSVPGRGGTEAFF	TGCAGCGTCCCAGGGAGGGGGGGCACTGAAGCTTTCTTT
TRBJ2-1	-	TRBV29-1	TRBD2	CSVETGRRYNEQFF	TGCAGCGTTGAAACCGGGAGGAGGTACAATGAGCAGTTCTTC